The 26 T cell receptor beta chains in this list originate from one sample, sequenced in a study of blood T cell repertoires in COVID-19. TCRdb's copy holds only in-frame clones and misses some; the assay was immunoSEQ multiplex PCR. Among approximately 90,000 clones listed, about 86% were seen once. The sequencing input was peripheral blood. These receptors all stem from a woman over 75 with acute or convalescent COVID-19.

This clone was found a few times. The genes are TRBV10-3 and TRBJ2-5; 9 nucleotides line up with TRBD1. J lost 3 bases, V lost 6 bases, and 5 bases had no gene match. Germline V CDR1 and CDR2: ENHRY, SYGVKD. CDR3 length: 14 residues. The CDR3 here is CAISQDRGKETQYF. CDR3 DNA sequence: TGTGCCATCAGCCAGGACAGGGGTAAAGAGACCCAGTACTTC.

The rearrangement uses TRBV5-8 and TRBJ1-2, with D possibly matching TRBD1 (5 bases). The CDR3 has 17 amino acids. Per germline, CDR1 SGHTS and CDR2 YDEGEE. Trimming took off 4 bases at V and 2 bases at J, with 21 bases between the two ends. The CDR3 coding sequence is TGTGCCAGCAGCAACGTCAATTTGGGACTCCAGAACTATGGCTACACCTTC. As protein: CASSNVNLGLQNYGYTF.

The rearrangement joins TRBV2 to TRBJ1-6; 8 positions match TRBD1. In germline, CDR1 is SNHLY, CDR2 FYNNEI. Trimming at V came to 9 bases and at J to 0 bases, leaving 7 bases not matched to a gene. This CDR3 has 16 amino acids. DNA for the CDR3: TGTGCCAGTAAACGGGACAGGAGCTCCTATAATTCACCCCTCCACTTT. Its translation is CASKRDRSSYNSPLHF.

The rearrangement uses TRBV2 and TRBJ1-1; D is unclear. The CDR3 contains 13 residues. CDR1 is SNHLY, CDR2 FYNNEI, per germline. V dropped 6 bases and J dropped 1 base, with 9 bases sitting between them. CDR3: CASSEMRNTEAFF. The CDR3 DNA sequence: TGTGCCAGCAGCGAAATGAGGAACACTGAAGCTTTCTTT.

The V and J genes are TRBV6-5 and TRBJ2-7; D may be TRBD2 (6 bases). The V gene lost 5 bases and the J gene lost 6 bases, with 20 bases spanning the gap. Germline V gene data show CDR1 as MNHEY and CDR2 as SVGAGI. This CDR3 region has 15 residues. The CDR3 spells CASSPLGGSWSEQYF. CDR3 coding DNA: TGTGCCAGCAGTCCGCTTGGGGGGTCCTGGAGCGAGCAGTACTTC.

The genes are TRBV28 and TRBJ1-1; TRBD1 aligns across 7 bases. From germline, CDR1 is MDHEN and CDR2 SYDVKM. Losses at the gene ends were 0 bases for V and 5 bases for J; bases not matched to a gene: 9. The CDR3 runs 16 residues. The CDR3: CASSLWPWAGGTEAFF. CDR3 nucleotides: TGTGCCAGCAGTTTATGGCCCTGGGCAGGGGGTACTGAAGCTTTCTTT.

The gene calls are TRBV5-1 and TRBJ1-1, with 9 bases lining up with TRBD1. Unmatched junction bases numbered 0, after V lost 5 bases and J lost 1 base. CDR1 and CDR2 from the germline V gene are SGHRS and YFSETQ. This CDR3 region has 13 residues. CDR3 nucleotides: TGCGCCAGCAGGGGACAGGGGAACACTGAAGCTTTCTTT. Its protein product is CASRGQGNTEAFF.

V and J are TRBV11-2 and TRBJ1-2; TRBD1 matches 11 bases. The CDR3 has 15 amino acids. Germline trimming cut 5 bases from V and 7 bases from J; bases unmatched to any gene: 9. Germline-derived CDR1 and CDR2 are SGHAT and FQNNGV. The CDR3 region is CASSALTGTGGGYTF. DNA for the CDR3: TGTGCCAGCAGCGCCCTTACCGGGACAGGGGGTGGCTACACCTTC.

This clone was observed once. This rearrangement joins TRBV5-6 to TRBJ1-5; D possibly corresponds to TRBD1 (6 bases). V lost 0 bases and J lost 2, with 9 bases in between. This CDR3 region has 15 residues. Germline assignment: CDR1 SGHDT and CDR2 YYEEEE. CDR3 nucleotide sequence: TGTGCCAGCAGCTTGGGGGGGCAGGGCAATCAGCCCCAGCATTTT. It specifies CASSLGGQGNQPQHF.

The chain employs TRBV9 and TRBJ2-3, with TRBD1 identical over 9 bases. J was trimmed by 2 bases and V by 4 bases; bases with no gene match: 11. The CDR3 sequence is 17 residues long. Germline V CDR1 and CDR2: SGDLS, YYNGEE. The CDR3 loop is CASSLGGGQGATDTQYF. The CDR3 region has the DNA TGTGCCAGCAGCCTGGGTGGGGGACAGGGAGCCACAGATACGCAGTATTTT.

The rearrangement links TRBV30 to TRBJ2-4, with a tentative D call TRBD2 (6 bases). The V gene lost 2 bases and the J gene lost 8 bases, with 13 bases spanning the gap. Germline CDR1 and CDR2: GTSNPN and SVGIG (reference sequence). This CDR3 is built from 13 residues. DNA for the CDR3: TGTGCCTGGAGTCTTGGGGGGAGAGACATTCAGTACTTC. As protein: CAWSLGGRDIQYF.

The chain uses TRBV18 and TRBJ1-6, with TRBD1 matching 8 bases. CDR3 length: 16 amino acids. The trim removed 6 bases at V and 6 bases at J, leaving 10 bases unmatched. Germline loops: CDR1 KGHSH, CDR2 LQKENI. In DNA form, the CDR3 reads TGTGCCAGCTCCCCCCCCCAGGGGGCTGGTAATTCACCCCTCCACTTT. Translation gives CASSPPQGAGNSPLHF.

CDR3 sequence (DNA): TGTGCCAGTACCCGAGGGAGCTATGGCTACACCTTC. Translating gives CASTRGSYGYTF. J is TRBJ1-2 and V is TRBV19, with D hard to call. This CDR3 is 12 amino acids long. The germline CDR1 and CDR2 sequences are LNHDA and SQIVND (reference sequence). Between the trimmed V and J ends, which lost 7 bases and 4 bases, there was a span of 10 bases.

The rearrangement uses TRBV5-6 and TRBJ1-1, with D possibly TRBD1 on 6 matching bases. CDR3 size: 13 residues. Germline CDR1 and CDR2: SGHDT and YYEEEE. The V and J ends lost 4 bases and 4 bases respectively, with 11 bases between them. The DNA of the CDR3 is TGTGCCAGCAGCCCGGACAGTGCCACTGAAGCTTTCTTT. As protein: CASSPDSATEAFF.

This rearrangement joins TRBV28 to TRBJ1-5, with a tentative D call TRBD1 (5 bases). This CDR3 comprises 13 residues. V shed 8 bases and J shed 0 bases, with 8 bases lying between them. Germline V lookup: CDR1 MDHEN, CDR2 SYDVKM. CDR3 sequence reads: CASGGDSNQPQHF. The CDR3, as DNA: TGTGCCAGCGGAGGGGATAGCAATCAGCCCCAGCATTTT.

V and J are TRBV13 and TRBJ2-2, with 7 positions matching TRBD2. The V segment lost 5 bases and the J segment 2 bases; nucleotides outside the gene matches: 11. Germline lookup yields CDR1 PRHDT and CDR2 FYEKMQ (reference sequence). The CDR3 covers 17 residues. The CDR3 bases are TGTGCCAGCAGCCCGGCGAGGGGCGGGGGAAACACCGGGGAGCTGTTTTTT. Translated, it gives CASSPARGGGNTGELFF.

Comments on this clone: A read error may account for a junction end that differs from germline. The chain joins TRBV10-3 to TRBJ2-4; possibly TRBD2 for D (7 bases). The CDR3 consists of 18 residues. Germline values: CDR1 ENHRY, CDR2 SYGVKD. CDR3 DNA: TGTGCCATCAGTGAGTCGACCCCCCATGGGGGGGCCAAAAACATTCAGTACTTT. It yields the protein CAISESTPHGGAKNIQYF.

The J gene is TRBJ1-2, the V gene TRBV28, with D possibly TRBD1 on 5 matching bases. The germline V gene encodes CDR1 MDHEN and CDR2 SYDVKM. With 7 bases removed from V and 4 bases from J, the gap between germline ends came to 16 bases. This CDR3 comprises 14 residues. The CDR3 spells CASTEGGRGYGYTF. CDR3 coding DNA: TGTGCCAGCACCGAAGGTGGGAGGGGCTATGGCTACACCTTC.

The J gene is TRBJ1-2, the V gene TRBV5-1; 9 bases are shared with TRBD1. V lost 4 bases, J lost 6 bases, and 4 bases stayed unmatched. CDR1 SGHRS and CDR2 YFSETQ come from the germline V gene. CDR3 length equals 13 residues. The CDR3 loop reads CASSPTGGDGYTF. In DNA, the CDR3 is TGCGCCAGCAGCCCCACAGGGGGCGATGGCTACACCTTC.

The gene calls are TRBV6-6 and TRBJ2-7, with TRBD1 matching over 9 bases. Germline V gives CDR1 MNHNY, CDR2 SVGAGI (reference sequence). The CDR3 extends over 15 amino acids. The J segment lost 3 bases and the V segment lost 6 bases, leaving 9 bases of the junction unmatched. Written as DNA, the CDR3 is TGTGCCAGCAGGCCGGGACAGGGCTCAATCTACGAGCAGTACTTC. Translated: CASRPGQGSIYEQYF.

Comments on this clone: The germline gene is not matched at one end of the junction; a read error may be the cause. The rearrangement joins TRBV7-7 to TRBJ2-7; TRBD2 matches 8 bases. Germline CDR1 and CDR2: SSHAT and FNYEAQ (reference sequence). This CDR3 contains 15 residues. The CDR3 spells CASSLARGATYEQYF. The CDR3 nucleotides read TGTGCTAGCAGCTTAGCGCGGGGGGCTACCTACGAGCAGTACTTC.

This clone was recorded once. The V call is TRBV12-3 or TRBV12-4, the J call TRBJ1-2, with TRBD1 matching over 9 bases. J was trimmed by 7 bases and V by 6 bases; bases with no gene match: 6. The CDR3 has 13 residues. The CDR3 DNA reads as TGTGCCAGCAGCCCTACAGGGGGCGCTGGCTACACCTTC. Translating gives CASSPTGGAGYTF.

J is TRBJ2-5 and V is TRBV13; 14 bases are a match to TRBD2. Trimming took 6 bases from V and 1 from J; bases not matched to a gene: 10. Germline V gives CDR1 PRHDT, CDR2 FYEKMQ (reference sequence). The CDR3 runs 18 residues. CDR3 in amino acids: CASSPPLGTSGSQETQYF. The CDR3 nucleotides are TGTGCCAGCAGTCCCCCCCTCGGGACTAGCGGGAGCCAAGAGACCCAGTACTTC.

The CDR3 here is CASSLTSGGAPSAKNIQYF. CDR3 sequence (DNA): TGTGCCAGTAGTCTTACTAGCGGGGGGGCCCCGTCGGCCAAAAACATTCAGTACTTC. The rearrangement uses TRBV19 and TRBJ2-4, with 13 bases aligning to TRBD2. Germline lookup yields CDR1 LNHDA and CDR2 SQIVND (reference sequence). The CDR3 has 19 residues. With V trimmed by 5 bases and J by 1 base, 11 bases remained unmatched.

This sequence joins TRBV3-1 (or the pseudogene TRBV3-2) and TRBJ2-1, with 8 bases matching TRBD1. V trimming: 4 bases; J trimming: 4 bases; junction bases outside the gene matches: 9. The CDR3 loop spans 16 amino acids. Germline CDR1 LGHDT, CDR2 YNNKEL (reference sequence). The CDR3 sequence is CASSPPGQVLYNEQFF. Here the CDR3 DNA reads TGTGCCAGCAGCCCACCGGGACAGGTTTTATACAATGAGCAGTTCTTC.

Points on this clone: Other nucleotide sequences from this sample produce the same CDR3. V usage is TRBV5-1 and J usage is TRBJ2-2; weak D call: TRBD1 (6 bases). The V gene's germline CDR1 is SGHRS and CDR2 YFSETQ. V was clipped by 0 bases and J by 4 bases, with 10 bases between them. CDR3 size: 15 residues. The CDR3 nucleotides are TGCGCCAGCAGCTTGGAGGGGGAAGGCACCGGGGAGCTGTTTTTT. It codes for CASSLEGEGTGELFF.